These 26 T cell receptor beta chains came from one sample sequenced in a study of response to subunit inactivated influenza vaccine. TCRdb itself ran the RT-PCR reads through MiXCR, one entry per CDR3 protein. The data contain hundreds of thousands of distinct CDR3 sequences, over 10% of them singletons. The specimen comprised PBMCs from blood, sampled more than 35 days after vaccination. All receptors come from a man over 45 who received an inactivated influenza vaccine.

On this clonotype itself: Given a much more abundant clone one base away, this may be a read error. The chain carries TRBV4-2 and TRBJ2-1; D call uncertain. Germline lookup yields CDR1 LGHNA and CDR2 YNFKEQ. The CDR3 has 15 residues. V was shortened by 4 bases and J by 0 bases, with 10 bases between the two germline ends. Written as DNA, the CDR3 is TGTGCCAGCAGCCTGAACCACAACTCCTACAATGAGCAGTTCTTC. Encoded protein: CASSLNHNSYNEQFF.

The chain employs TRBV4-3 and TRBJ1-4; 7 bases align to TRBD1. The CDR3 totals 16 residues. The J segment lost 6 bases and the V segment lost 1 base, leaving 8 bases of the junction unmatched. CDR1 and CDR2 (germline): LGHNA, YSLEER. CDR3 protein: CASSQGPGTEDEKLFF. The CDR3 DNA follows: TGCGCCAGCAGCCAAGGGCCCGGGACAGAGGATGAAAAACTGTTTTTT.

The J gene is TRBJ2-1, the V gene TRBV4-3; TRBD1 matches 7 bases. This CDR3 has 17 amino acids. Germline values: CDR1 LGHNA, CDR2 YSLEER. The trim removed 2 bases at V and 1 base at J, leaving 8 bases unmatched. CDR3 nucleotide sequence: TGCGCCAGCAGCCAATACTACAGGGGACAGTCCTACAATGAGCAGTTCTTC. Translated: CASSQYYRGQSYNEQFF.

This clonotype was detected only a few times. The V gene is TRBV28, the J gene TRBJ2-2; 9 bases are shared with TRBD1. The CDR3 is made up of 15 amino acids. Trimming took 6 bases from V and 5 from J; bases not matched to a gene: 7. Germline V CDR1 and CDR2: MDHEN, SYDVKM. In DNA form, the CDR3 reads TGTGCCAGCAGACCCGGGACAGGGTGGACCGGGGAGCTGTTTTTT. Translated: CASRPGTGWTGELFF.

V is TRBV5-1 and J is TRBJ2-1; TRBD2 aligns across 16 bases. This CDR3 is 17 amino acids long. The ends lost 4 bases at V and 10 bases at J; junction bases unmatched: 11. Germline CDR1 and CDR2: SGHRS and YFSETQ. CDR3 sequence (DNA): TGCGCCAGCAGCAACAAAGGGACTAGCGGGGGGGCCGACGAGCAGTTCTTC. Protein sequence: CASSNKGTSGGADEQFF.

This clonotype was counted a few times. The chain links TRBV3-1 to TRBJ2-5; 7 positions match TRBD2. This CDR3 contains 15 residues. Trimming removed 4 bases from V and 5 bases from J; junction bases left unmatched: 10. Germline lookup yields CDR1 LGHDT and CDR2 YNNKEL (reference sequence). The CDR3 nucleotides are TGTGCCAGCAGCCTTCGGGGAGGGCAGTTGGAGACCCAGTACTTC. It codes for CASSLRGGQLETQYF.

V gene TRBV29-1 combines with J gene TRBJ2-1; weak D call: TRBD1 (6 bases). The germline V gene has CDR1 SQVTM and CDR2 ANQGSEA. The CDR3 runs 13 residues. V was trimmed by 5 bases and J by 5 bases, leaving 13 bases between them. CDR3 region: CSVTGLNNNEQFF. In DNA form, the CDR3 reads TGCAGCGTTACAGGGCTCAATAACAATGAGCAGTTCTTC.

The chain combines TRBV30 with TRBJ2-1, with no clear D. Germline lookup yields CDR1 GTSNPN and CDR2 SVGIG (reference sequence). V lost 0 bases to trimming and J lost 3 bases, with 6 bases between them. CDR3 length: 13 amino acids. The CDR3 here is CAWSVSLYNEQFF. In DNA, the CDR3 is TGTGCCTGGAGTGTATCGCTCTACAATGAGCAGTTCTTC.

This clonotype was counted between two and nine times. This sequence joins TRBV6-5 and TRBJ2-3, with TRBD2 matching over 9 bases. V lost 0 bases, J lost 5 bases, and 6 bases stayed unmatched. CDR3 size: 16 residues. Germline V CDR1 and CDR2: MNHEY, SVGAGI. The CDR3 region has the DNA TGTGCCAGCAGTTACTCCCTGGTAGCGGGAGAAGATACGCAGTATTTT. Residues: CASSYSLVAGEDTQYF.

CDR3 protein: CASSLGAGDYF. The CDR3 DNA reads TGTGCCAGCAGCTTAGGAGCGGGAGATTATTTT. V usage is TRBV7-2 and J usage is TRBJ2-3; TRBD2 matches at 8 bases. Losses at the gene ends were 1 base for V and 15 bases for J; bases not matched to a gene: 3. In germline, CDR1 is SGHTA, CDR2 FQGNSA. This CDR3 is built from 11 residues.

This clonotype was seen only a few times. The chain recombines TRBV7-2 with TRBJ2-1; D may be TRBD2 (6 bases). Germline lookup yields CDR1 SGHTA and CDR2 FQGNSA. V shed 2 bases and J shed 5 bases, with 19 bases lying between them. This CDR3 has 17 amino acids. For the CDR3, the DNA is TGTGCCAGCAGCTTAAGCCGCGGGGCCCAAGGGAACAATGAGCAGTTCTTC. Translation: CASSLSRGAQGNNEQFF.

This clonotype was observed a handful of times. The V call is TRBV20-1, the J call TRBJ2-7, with a weak D call TRBD2 (5 bases). Trimming removed 0 bases from V and 4 bases from J, with 16 bases in between. From germline, CDR1 is DFQATT and CDR2 SNEGSKA (reference sequence). The length of the CDR3 is 15 residues. DNA for the CDR3: TGCAGTGCTAGAGAACCTCCGGGATTTAATTACGAGCAGTACTTC. This gives the protein CSAREPPGFNYEQYF.

This clonotype was detected a few times. V and J are TRBV2 and TRBJ1-2; D is unclear. V lost 6 bases to trimming and J lost 7 bases, with 12 bases between them. CDR1 and CDR2 (germline): SNHLY, FYNNEI. The CDR3 loop spans 12 amino acids. The CDR3: CASSDRAAGYTF. Here the CDR3 DNA reads TGTGCCAGCAGCGACCGGGCAGCTGGCTACACCTTC.

There are a few counts of this clonotype. V gene TRBV25-1 combines with J gene TRBJ2-7; D is uncertain. The germline V gene has CDR1 MGHDK and CDR2 SYGVNS. The CDR3 has 14 residues. Trimming took off 1 base at V and 7 bases at J, with 14 bases between the two ends. The CDR3 coding sequence is TGTGCCAGCAGTGAATCGGGCAGTCTAGGGGAGCAGTACTTC. This sequence encodes CASSESGSLGEQYF.

A few counts support this clonotype. The chain has TRBV3-1 and TRBJ2-1; 10 bases are a match to TRBD2. V dropped 3 bases and J dropped 7; count of bases not matched to a gene: 9. This CDR3 region has 16 residues. In germline, CDR1 is LGHDT, CDR2 YNNKEL (reference sequence). The chain's CDR3 is CASSQGAGGPGNEQFF. Written as DNA, the CDR3 is TGTGCCAGCAGCCAGGGAGCGGGAGGGCCGGGAAATGAGCAGTTCTTC.

This clonotype was detected a few times. The chain joins TRBV29-1 to TRBJ2-1; 7 nucleotides agree with TRBD1. The trim removed 8 bases at V and 6 bases at J, leaving 10 bases unmatched. This CDR3 region has 13 residues. Germline V CDR1 and CDR2: SQVTM, ANQGSEA. This chain's CDR3 is CSTDRKGPNEQFF. CDR3 coding DNA: TGCAGCACGGACAGGAAGGGACCCAATGAGCAGTTCTTC.

This clonotype was counted a single time. A read error may account for a junction end that differs from germline. The V and J genes are TRBV4-2 and TRBJ1-4, with D unresolved. The CDR3 has 15 amino acids. Per the germline V gene, CDR1 is LGHNA and CDR2 is YNFKEQ. CDR3 in amino acids: CASCQPRATNEKLFF. In DNA form, the CDR3 reads TGTGCCAGCTGCCAACCACGAGCAACTAATGAAAAACTGTTTTTT.

The chain combines TRBV19 with TRBJ1-1, with D tentatively TRBD1 (5 bases). The length of the CDR3 is 11 residues. V lost 3 bases, J lost 12 bases, and 11 bases lay in between. The germline gives CDR1 LNHDA, CDR2 SQIVND (reference sequence). The CDR3: CASSMVTETFF. The DNA for the CDR3 is TGTGCCAGTAGTATGGTGACAGAAACTTTCTTT.

The table lists this clonotype with a few counts. The chain has TRBV12-3 or TRBV12-4 and TRBJ2-7; D is perhaps TRBD2 (6 bases). V was trimmed by 1 base and J by 8 bases, leaving 12 bases between them. The CDR3 is made up of 13 amino acids. CDR3 sequence (DNA): TGTGCCAGCAGTTTAGAGGACTACTATAAGCAGTACTTC. It translates to CASSLEDYYKQYF.

A few counts support this clonotype. This chain joins TRBV27 and TRBJ2-3; 7 bases are shared with TRBD2. The CDR3 runs to 14 residues. V trimming: 7 bases; J trimming: 3 bases; junction bases outside the gene matches: 7. Looked up from germline, CDR1 is MNHEY and CDR2 is SMNVEV (reference sequence). In DNA, the CDR3 is TGTGCCAGCACAACGGGGGGTTCGACAGATACGCAGTATTTT. It is translated as CASTTGGSTDTQYF.

The chain joins TRBV4-1 to TRBJ2-1; perhaps TRBD1 as D (5 bases). Germline V CDR1 and CDR2: MGHRA, YSYEKL. V lost 0 bases and J 1 base, leaving 13 bases between the germline ends. The CDR3 extends over 17 amino acids. The CDR3 is CASSQDRATVSYNEQFF. The CDR3 DNA reads as TGCGCCAGCAGCCAAGACCGCGCGACAGTTTCCTACAATGAGCAGTTCTTC.

The DNA for the CDR3 is TGTGCCAGCAGCATACGGACAGGGCGGGACACTGAAGCTTTCTTT. Encoded protein: CASSIRTGRDTEAFF. This chain uses TRBV9 with TRBJ1-1; TRBD1 aligns across 8 bases. J was trimmed by 3 bases and V by 4 bases; bases with no gene match: 8. Germline CDR1 reads SGDLS; CDR2 reads YYNGEE. This CDR3 is 15 amino acids long.

This clonotype has a handful of counts. This sequence joins TRBV20-1 and TRBJ2-7; D is unclear. Germline loops: CDR1 DFQATT, CDR2 SNEGSKA (reference sequence). Between the trimmed V and J ends, which lost 3 bases and 0 bases, there was a span of 12 bases. The CDR3 loop spans 14 amino acids. CDR3 in amino acids: CSARFVLSSYEQYF. The CDR3 DNA reads TGCAGTGCTAGGTTCGTGCTTTCCTCCTACGAGCAGTACTTC.

This clonotype was seen repeatedly, ten times or more. This chain joins TRBV9 and TRBJ2-3; perhaps TRBD2 as D (6 bases). V was pared by 1 base and J by 2 bases, with 11 bases between. CDR1 SGDLS and CDR2 YYNGEE come from the germline V gene. The CDR3 sequence is 15 residues long. As DNA, the CDR3 is TGTGCCAGCAGCGTAAGGCGGGGATCCACAGATACGCAGTATTTT. It encodes CASSVRRGSTDTQYF.

This chain joins TRBV7-9 and TRBJ2-2; a possible D gene is TRBD2 (5 bases). CDR3 size: 12 residues. Germline loops: CDR1 SEHNR, CDR2 FQNEAQ (reference sequence). Trimming removed 7 bases from V and 6 bases from J, with 9 bases in between. The CDR3 is CASNGEPGELFF. CDR3 bases: TGTGCCAGCAACGGGGAGCCCGGGGAGCTGTTTTTT.

Only a few counts were recorded for this clonotype. This rearrangement joins TRBV6-5 to TRBJ2-5; 8 positions agree with TRBD1. Germline loops: CDR1 MNHEY, CDR2 SVGAGI. V lost 0 bases and J lost 5; bases outside the gene matches: 8. The CDR3 extends over 16 amino acids. CDR3 residues: CASSYSRTGLMETQYF. Written as DNA, the CDR3 is TGTGCCAGCAGTTACTCTCGGACAGGGTTGATGGAGACCCAGTACTTC.